The clone carrying this T cell receptor beta chain appeared many times. Antigen unknown. Unique molecular identifiers were used in preparing the TCRbeta library. TCRdb recomputed calls from the PCR reads with MiXCR, one row per CDR3 protein. The table includes around 100,000 distinct CDR3 sequences, roughly 6% detected once. Germline CDR1 is SGHRS and CDR2 is YFSETQ. This CDR3 contains 13 residues. V lost 0 bases and J lost 11; bases outside the gene matches: 7. This entry belongs to a study of T-cell reconstitution after alpha-beta-depleted transplantation in children. General observations from the study: Several hundred expanded graft clones reportedly gave rise to the alpha-beta T cells present about two months after transplant. T cells produced anew were the main source of T-cell counts and diversity one year after transplant.

The sample in question was PBMCs, mostly from graft donor cells, obtained 60 days after TCRalphabeta/CD19-depleted stem cell transplant. V gene TRBV5-1 combines with J gene TRBJ1-1; 7 bases match TRBD1. This clonotype was sampled from a female patient between 2 and 15 years old who had a stem cell transplant for Fanconi anemia, so the T cells may come from the graft donor. CDR3 loop: CASSLVDRSQAFF. The CDR3 DNA reads as TGCGCCAGCAGCTTGGTGGACAGGTCGCAGGCTTTCTTT.